A selection of T cell receptor beta chains follows, all from one sample in a study of blood T cell repertoires in COVID-19. The method was immunoSEQ multiplex PCR; TCRdb's version includes in-frame clones alone and lacks a portion of them. The table has 150,000 to 200,000 clones, around 82% seen once. The material sequenced was PBMCs or T cells enriched from blood (not recorded which). These receptors originate from a woman aged 55-70 years with acute COVID-19. The CDR3 runs from the conserved cysteine through the conserved F or W. A D gene is named only where the DNA matches it firmly. Where a row states a size, it is once, few, many or the class of an expanded clone; other rows omit it.

>TRBD1|TRBV6-4|TRBJ1-1|.
TGTGCCAGTTCGACAGGGATCTCCACTGAAGCTTTCTTT
CASSTGISTEAFF
>TRBD2|TRBV2|TRBJ2-1|.
TGTGCCAGCAGTGATAGTGGCAGACGGTTCGCTAGCGGGAGGTCGAGCTCCTACAATGAGCAGTTCTTC
CASSDSGRRFASGRSSSYNEQFF
>.|TRBV6-2/TRBV6-3|TRBJ2-3|.
TGTGCCAGCAGCCCTGGTGGTAGCGGCACAGATACGCAGTATTTT
CASSPGGSGTDTQYF
>TRBD1|TRBV30|TRBJ1-3|.
TGTGCCTGGAGTGGGACAGGGACCTACTCTGGAAACACCATATATTTT
CAWSGTGTYSGNTIYF
>.|TRBV29-1|TRBJ2-3|.
TGCAGCCACGGTGCGGGGGATACGCAGTATTTT
CSHGAGDTQYF
>.|TRBV28|TRBJ1-1|.
TGTGCCAGCACCCCGAGGAGGGTTGGTGAAGCTTTCTTT
CASTPRRVGEAFF
>.|TRBV15|TRBJ1-2|.
TGTGCCACCAGCAGAGGGGGTGGGGAGGGCTACACCTTC
CATSRGGGEGYTF
>TRBD1|TRBV5-1|TRBJ1-6|.
TGCGCCAGCAGCCCAAGACAGGGGAGTGAGTCACCCCTCCACTTT
CASSPRQGSESPLHF
>.|TRBV11-2|TRBJ1-4|.
TGTGCCAGCAGCTTAGTACTCGCAGGTAGTGAAAAACTGTTTTTT
CASSLVLAGSEKLFF
>.|TRBV3-1/TRBV3-2|TRBJ1-3|few
TGTGCCAGCAGCCTCTTCGGGGGGGGCAGCTCTGGAAACACCATATATTTT
CASSLFGGGSSGNTIYF
>.|TRBV3-1/TRBV3-2|TRBJ1-4|.
TGTGCCAGCAGCCAAGATTTCCGGGGGGCAACTAATGAAAAACTGTTTTTT
CASSQDFRGATNEKLFF
>TRBD1|TRBV30|TRBJ2-4|.
TGTGCCTGGAGTCATAGAACAGGGGGCCATCAGTACTTC
CAWSHRTGGHQYF
>.|TRBV7-8|TRBJ1-5|.
TGTGCCAGCAGCGGGCAGGGTCATAGCAATCAGCCCCAGCATTTT
CASSGQGHSNQPQHF
>TRBD1|TRBV7-8|TRBJ2-7|few
TGTGCCAGCAGCTTATCCAGGGGGACCGGGGAGCAGTACTTC
CASSLSRGTGEQYF
>TRBD1|TRBV25-1|TRBJ1-5|.
TGTGCCAGCAGCGCCGGGACAGGCTCTAATCAGCCCCAGCATTTT
CASSAGTGSNQPQHF
>.|TRBV6-2/TRBV6-3|TRBJ2-6|.
TGTGCCAGCAGTTATATTGGGGCGGAAGGGACTTCTGGGGCCAACGTCCTGACTTTC
CASSYIGAEGTSGANVLTF
>.|TRBV9|TRBJ1-5|.
TGTGCCAGCAGCCCTAGCACCGATAGCAATCAGCCCCAGCATTTT
CASSPSTDSNQPQHF
>.|TRBV7-9|TRBJ2-2|.
TGTGCCAGCAGCCAACAGGGAGACGGCGGGGAGCTGTTTTTT
CASSQQGDGGELFF
>TRBD1|TRBV28|TRBJ1-1|.
TGTGCCAGCAGTTTATTTTATGCTCCTTCGACAGGGGGCGCGGACACTGAAGCTTTCTTT
CASSLFYAPSTGGADTEAFF
>.|TRBV14|TRBJ2-5|.
TGTGCCAGCAGCCACCCCGCCAGCAGGACCCAGGGGACCCAGTACTTC
CASSHPASRTQGTQYF
>.|TRBV4-3|TRBJ2-5|.
TGCGCCAGCAGCCACGGACAGCAAGAGACCCAGTACTTC
CASSHGQQETQYF
>TRBD1|TRBV29-1|TRBJ2-2|.
TGCAGCGTGCGGACAGGGGGCGCCGGGGAGCTGTTTTTT
CSVRTGGAGELFF
>.|TRBV4-2|TRBJ1-5|once
TGTGCCAGCAGCCAGCTACGGGTCTTAAATCAGCCCCAGCATTTT
CASSQLRVLNQPQHF
>TRBD2|TRBV30|TRBJ2-7|few
TGTGCCTGGAGCGGTGGCGGGAGTAGCGAGCAGTACTTC
CAWSGGGSSEQYF
>.|TRBV9|TRBJ2-3|.
TGTGCCAGCAGCGTAGCGGGAGAGCCCACAGATACGCAGTATTTT
CASSVAGEPTDTQYF
>.|TRBV27|TRBJ1-2|.
TGTGCCAGCAGTTTTTTCTCAGGCAACTATGGCTACACCTTC
CASSFFSGNYGYTF
>.|TRBV6-2/TRBV6-3|TRBJ1-1|few
TGTGCCAGCAGTTACTGGGACAAGAACACTGAAGCTTTCTTT
CASSYWDKNTEAFF
>.|TRBV19|TRBJ2-1|.
TGTGCCAGTAGTCGGCCCCCGGCGGGGGAGCAGTTCTTC
CASSRPPAGEQFF
>.|TRBV11-2|TRBJ2-2|.
TGTGCCAGCAGCTTGGGCCGAAACACCGGGGAGCTGTTTTTT
CASSLGRNTGELFF
>.|TRBV9|TRBJ2-2|.
TGTGCCAGCAAACAGGGATACACCGGGGAGCTGTTTTTT
CASKQGYTGELFF
>.|TRBV7-2|TRBJ1-2|.
TGTGCCAGCAGCTTGGGGGCCCAGGGTCTTGGCTACACCTTC
CASSLGAQGLGYTF
>TRBD2|TRBV6-5|TRBJ2-5|.
TGTGCCAGCATTGCGGGAGACCTTCAAGAGACCCAGTACTTC
CASIAGDLQETQYF
>.|TRBV9|TRBJ2-7|.
TGTGCCAGCAGCGTAGAAGGTAGCGGAGGCTACGAGCAGTACTTC
CASSVEGSGGYEQYF
>.|TRBV15|TRBJ1-1|once
TGTGCCACCAGCAGAGGCCCAAAGGAGGCTTTCTTT
CATSRGPKEAFF
>.|TRBV7-2|TRBJ1-2|few
TGTGCCAGCAGCCGGACAAACAACTATGGCTACACCTTC
CASSRTNNYGYTF
>.|TRBV12-3/TRBV12-4|TRBJ2-3|once
TGTGCCAGCAGCCCTTTGGCCGATACGCAGTATTTT
CASSPLADTQYF
>.|TRBV6-5|TRBJ1-1|.
TGTGCCAGCAGCTGGGACTCGAACACTGAAGCTTTCTTT
CASSWDSNTEAFF
>TRBD2|TRBV5-4|TRBJ2-7|.
TGTGCCAGCAGCTTAGGACTAGCGGGAGGGTCCTACGAGCAGTACTTC
CASSLGLAGGSYEQYF
>TRBD1|TRBV2|TRBJ1-4|.
TGTGCCAGCAGTGATCGGACAGGCCGGAATGAAAAACTGTTTTTT
CASSDRTGRNEKLFF
>.|TRBV25-1|TRBJ2-2|.
TGTGCCAGCAGTGGAGGCCTGAACACCGGGGAGCTGTTTTTT
CASSGGLNTGELFF
>.|TRBV5-1|TRBJ2-3|.
TGCGCCAGCAGCTTGGGACAGGGAGGAGATACGCAGTATTTT
CASSLGQGGDTQYF
>TRBD1|TRBV6-2/TRBV6-3|TRBJ1-2|.
TGTGCCAGCAGTTACTCTTTCGGACAGGGAGGAGGCTATGGCTACACCTTC
CASSYSFGQGGGYGYTF
>.|TRBV5-1|TRBJ1-1|.
TGCGCCAGCAGCTTGGGGGGAGGCACTGAAGCTTTCTTT
CASSLGGGTEAFF
>.|TRBV6-5|TRBJ1-2|few
TGTGCCAGCAGCACCGTCGGTTCTAACTATGGCTACACCTTC
CASSTVGSNYGYTF
>TRBD1|TRBV28|TRBJ1-5|.
TGTGCCAGCAGCCCACAGGGGGCGGGGGGCAATCAGCCCCAGCATTTT
CASSPQGAGGNQPQHF
>.|TRBV28|TRBJ1-2|.
TGTGCCAGCAGTTCTCCTTATGGCTACACCTTC
CASSSPYGYTF
>.|TRBV30|TRBJ1-2|.
TGTGCCTGGATAAAACCGGGGGGACGGGTGTATGGCTACACCTTC
CAWIKPGGRVYGYTF
>.|TRBV19|TRBJ2-5|.
TGTGCCAGTACGGCAGGGCCAAGGGGCCAAGAGACCCAGTACTTC
CASTAGPRGQETQYF
>.|TRBV6-2/TRBV6-3|TRBJ1-5|.
TGTGCCAGCAGTTGGATGGGGGCGGGCAATCAGCCCCAGCATTTT
CASSWMGAGNQPQHF
>.|TRBV11-2|TRBJ1-2|.
TGTGCCAGCAGCTTAGATCGACGGACAGTCGGTGGCTACACCTTC
CASSLDRRTVGGYTF
>.|TRBV21-1|TRBJ2-3|.
TGTGCCAGCAGCAAGGGGGGTTGCACAGATACGCAGTATTTT
CASSKGGCTDTQYF
>.|TRBV6-2/TRBV6-3|TRBJ1-2|once
TGTGCCAGCAGTAATGTAAGAGCATCCGGGTATGGCTACACCTTC
CASSNVRASGYGYTF
>.|TRBV6-6|TRBJ1-2|few
TGTGCCAGCAGTTACTCAGTCGAGAGCGGCTACACCTTC
CASSYSVESGYTF
>.|TRBV3-1/TRBV3-2|TRBJ2-1|few
TGTGCCAGCAGCCGTCGGGGGATCAACAATGAGCAGTTCTTC
CASSRRGINNEQFF
>TRBD2|TRBV14|TRBJ2-1|.
TGTGCCAGCAGCCAAGATCTTGCGGGAGGGCCGGGTGTAGTGCAGTTCTTC
CASSQDLAGGPGVVQFF